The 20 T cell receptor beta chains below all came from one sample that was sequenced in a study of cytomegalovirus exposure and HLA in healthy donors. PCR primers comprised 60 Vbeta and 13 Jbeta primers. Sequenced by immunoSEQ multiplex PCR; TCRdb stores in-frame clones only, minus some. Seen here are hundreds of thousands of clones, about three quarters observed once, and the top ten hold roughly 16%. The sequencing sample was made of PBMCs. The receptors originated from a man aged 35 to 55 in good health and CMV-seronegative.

The CDR3 here is CASSLVGGEAYGYTF. CDR3 nucleotides: TGTGCCAGCAGCTTGGTTGGGGGGGAAGCCTATGGCTACACCTTC. The chain links TRBV5-6 to TRBJ1-2; maybe TRBD1 (5 bases). The germline V gene encodes CDR1 SGHDT and CDR2 YYEEEE. Deletions cut 0 bases from V and 4 bases from J, with 13 bases between. This CDR3 is 15 amino acids long.

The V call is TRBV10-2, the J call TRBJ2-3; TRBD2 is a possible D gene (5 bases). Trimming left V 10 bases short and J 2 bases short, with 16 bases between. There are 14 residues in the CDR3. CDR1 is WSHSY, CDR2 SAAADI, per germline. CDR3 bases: TGCGCCATCGGAGCGGCTAGGTTCACAGATACGCAGTATTTT. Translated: CAIGAARFTDTQYF.

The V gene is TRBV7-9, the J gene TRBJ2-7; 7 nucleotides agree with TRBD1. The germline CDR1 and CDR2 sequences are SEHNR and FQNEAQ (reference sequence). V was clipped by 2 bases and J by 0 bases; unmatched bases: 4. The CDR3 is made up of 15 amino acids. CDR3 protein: CASSLFGDSSYEQYF. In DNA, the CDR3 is TGTGCCAGCAGCTTATTTGGGGACAGCTCCTACGAGCAGTACTTC.

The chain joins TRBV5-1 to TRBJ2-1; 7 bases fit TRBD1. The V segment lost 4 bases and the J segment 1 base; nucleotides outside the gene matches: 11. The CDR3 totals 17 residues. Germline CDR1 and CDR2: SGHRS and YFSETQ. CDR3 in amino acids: CASSVRPGTVSYNEQFF. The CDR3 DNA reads TGCGCCAGCAGCGTGAGACCGGGGACAGTATCCTACAATGAGCAGTTCTTC.

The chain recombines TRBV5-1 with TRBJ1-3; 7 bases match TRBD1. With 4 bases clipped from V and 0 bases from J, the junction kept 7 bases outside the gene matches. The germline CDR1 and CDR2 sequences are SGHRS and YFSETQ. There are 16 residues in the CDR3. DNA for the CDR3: TGCGCCAGCAGCCTAGGACAGGAGCTCTCTGGAAACACCATATATTTT. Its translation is CASSLGQELSGNTIYF.

The CDR3 spells CASSAVRSGTEAFF. The CDR3 bases are TGCGCCAGCAGCGCCGTTAGGTCGGGGACTGAAGCTTTCTTT. The V call is TRBV5-1, the J call TRBJ1-1; D is uncertain. This CDR3 has 14 residues. Germline CDR1 is SGHRS and CDR2 is YFSETQ. With 4 bases removed from V and 5 bases from J, the gap between germline ends came to 15 bases.

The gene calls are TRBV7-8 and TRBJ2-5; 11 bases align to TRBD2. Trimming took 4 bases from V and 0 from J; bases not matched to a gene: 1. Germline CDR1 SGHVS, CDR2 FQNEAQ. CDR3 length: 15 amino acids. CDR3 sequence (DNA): TGTGCCAGCAGCTCACTAGCGGGGGACCAAGAGACCCAGTACTTC. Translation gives CASSSLAGDQETQYF.

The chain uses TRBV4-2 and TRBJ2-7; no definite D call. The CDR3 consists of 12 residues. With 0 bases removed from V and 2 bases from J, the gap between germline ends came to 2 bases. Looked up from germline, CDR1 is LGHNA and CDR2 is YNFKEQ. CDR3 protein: CASSQDTYEQYF. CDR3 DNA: TGTGCCAGCAGCCAAGATACCTACGAGCAGTACTTC.

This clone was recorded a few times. The CDR3 DNA reads TGCAGCGTCAGGACAGGGCATGGCTACACCTTC. Translating gives CSVRTGHGYTF. The chain recombines TRBV29-1 with TRBJ1-2, with 8 bases that match TRBD1. V lost 6 bases and J lost 6; bases outside the gene matches: 3. Germline values: CDR1 SQVTM, CDR2 ANQGSEA. The CDR3 runs 11 residues.

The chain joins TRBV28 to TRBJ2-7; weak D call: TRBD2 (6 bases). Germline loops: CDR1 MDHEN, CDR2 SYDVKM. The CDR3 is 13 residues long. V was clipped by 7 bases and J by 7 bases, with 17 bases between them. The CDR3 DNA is TGTGCCAGCATAACCGGGAGAGTCGGAGAGCAGTACTTC. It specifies CASITGRVGEQYF.

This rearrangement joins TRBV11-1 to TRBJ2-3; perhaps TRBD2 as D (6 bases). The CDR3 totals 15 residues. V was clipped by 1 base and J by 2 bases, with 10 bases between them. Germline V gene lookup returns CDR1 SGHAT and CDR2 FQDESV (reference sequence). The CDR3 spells CASSLGLVYTDTQYF. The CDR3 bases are TGTGCCAGCAGCTTAGGACTAGTGTACACAGATACGCAGTATTTT.

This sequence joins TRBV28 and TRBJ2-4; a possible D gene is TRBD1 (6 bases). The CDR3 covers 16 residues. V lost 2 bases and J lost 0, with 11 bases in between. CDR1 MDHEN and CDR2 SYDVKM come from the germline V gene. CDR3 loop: CASSLMGALAKNIQYF. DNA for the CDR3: TGTGCCAGCAGTTTAATGGGGGCACTAGCCAAAAACATTCAGTACTTC.

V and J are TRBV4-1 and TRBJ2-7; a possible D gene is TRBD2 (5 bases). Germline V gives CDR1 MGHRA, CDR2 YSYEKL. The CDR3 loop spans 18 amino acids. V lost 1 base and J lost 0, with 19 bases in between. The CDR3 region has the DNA TGCGCCAGCAGCCAAGGTCTTAGAGGGCCCCTCAACTCCTACGAGCAGTACTTC. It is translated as CASSQGLRGPLNSYEQYF.

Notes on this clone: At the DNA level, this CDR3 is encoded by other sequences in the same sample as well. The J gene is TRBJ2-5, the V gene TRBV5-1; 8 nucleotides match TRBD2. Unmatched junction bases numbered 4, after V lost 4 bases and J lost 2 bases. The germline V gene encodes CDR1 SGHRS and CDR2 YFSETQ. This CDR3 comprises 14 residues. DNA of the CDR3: TGCGCCAGCAGCCCGGGGGGGGCTCAAGAGACCCAGTACTTC. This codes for CASSPGGAQETQYF. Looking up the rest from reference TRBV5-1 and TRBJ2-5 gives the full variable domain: KAGVTQTPRYLIKTRGQQVTLSCSPISGHRSVSWYQQTPGQGLQFLFEYFSETQRNKGNFPGRFSGRQFSNSRSEMNVSTLELGDSALYLCASSPGGAQETQYFGPGTRLLVL.

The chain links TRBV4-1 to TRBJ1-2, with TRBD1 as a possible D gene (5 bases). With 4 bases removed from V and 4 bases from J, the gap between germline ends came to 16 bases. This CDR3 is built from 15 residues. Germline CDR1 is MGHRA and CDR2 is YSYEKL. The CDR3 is CASSRNLGQLYGYTF. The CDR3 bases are TGCGCCAGCAGCCGGAACCTGGGGCAGCTCTATGGCTACACCTTC.

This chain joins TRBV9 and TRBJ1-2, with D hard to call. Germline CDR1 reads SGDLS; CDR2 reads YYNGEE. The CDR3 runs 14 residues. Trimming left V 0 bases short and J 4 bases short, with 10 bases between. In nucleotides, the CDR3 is TGTGCCAGCAGCGTAGAAAGCGGGTTCTATGGCTACACCTTC. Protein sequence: CASSVESGFYGYTF.

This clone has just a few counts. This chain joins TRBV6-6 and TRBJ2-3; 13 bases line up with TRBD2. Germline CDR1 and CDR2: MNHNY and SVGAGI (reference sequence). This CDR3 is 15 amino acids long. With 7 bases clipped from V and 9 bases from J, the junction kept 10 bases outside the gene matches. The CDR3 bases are TGTGCCAGCACTAAGACTAGCGGGAGGTCGGGGACGCAGTATTTT. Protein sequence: CASTKTSGRSGTQYF.

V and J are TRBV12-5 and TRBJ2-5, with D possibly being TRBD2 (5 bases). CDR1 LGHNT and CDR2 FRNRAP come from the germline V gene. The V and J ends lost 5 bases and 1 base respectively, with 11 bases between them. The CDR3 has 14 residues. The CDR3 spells CASGPGIGQETQYF. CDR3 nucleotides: TGTGCTAGTGGTCCGGGGATAGGCCAAGAGACCCAGTACTTC.

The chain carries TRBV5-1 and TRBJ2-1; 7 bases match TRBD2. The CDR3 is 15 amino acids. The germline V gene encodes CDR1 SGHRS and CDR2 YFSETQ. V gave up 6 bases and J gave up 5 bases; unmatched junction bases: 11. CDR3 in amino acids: CASKDKLRGNNEQFF. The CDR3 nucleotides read TGCGCCAGCAAGGACAAGTTGCGGGGGAACAATGAGCAGTTCTTC.

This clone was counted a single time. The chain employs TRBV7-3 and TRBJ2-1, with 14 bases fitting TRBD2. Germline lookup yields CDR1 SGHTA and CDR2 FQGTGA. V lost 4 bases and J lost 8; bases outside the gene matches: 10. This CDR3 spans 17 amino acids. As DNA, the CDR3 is TGTGCCAGCAGCTCCCTCCCGACTAGCGGGAGGGGGCATGAGCAGTTCTTC. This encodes CASSSLPTSGRGHEQFF.